This T cell receptor beta chain was recovered during a study of tumor and adjacent non-tumor tissue in lung cancer. Study in general: Aged about 31 to 76 years, patients included 10 men and roughly five women with stage I to III disease. General study results and limits: Tumor tissue had significantly higher TCR diversity than normal lung. Patients with more diverse tumor TCRs had worse survival.

TCRbeta libraries were built with three rounds of nested PCR, modified from ARM-PCR. TCRdb ran MiXCR on the multiplex PCR reads and lists one entry per CDR3 protein. Of 200,000 to 250,000 distinct CDR3 sequences listed, 71% are singletons. With regard to this clonotype: Its antigen is undetermined.

No cell sorting was done before RNA was extracted from the tissue. The clonotype was recovered from a man in his sixties with non-small cell lung cancer. The sequenced sample was lung tumor tissue.

CDR3 nucleotides: TGTGCCACCAGTGCCATCCAGGAGAGTGATGGCTACACCTTC. It codes for CATSAIQESDGYTF. The chain carries TRBV24-1 and TRBJ1-2; D gene unclear. V shed 5 bases and J shed 6 bases, with 15 bases lying between them. The CDR3 sequence is 14 residues long. Per the germline V gene, CDR1 is KGHDR and CDR2 is SFDVKD.